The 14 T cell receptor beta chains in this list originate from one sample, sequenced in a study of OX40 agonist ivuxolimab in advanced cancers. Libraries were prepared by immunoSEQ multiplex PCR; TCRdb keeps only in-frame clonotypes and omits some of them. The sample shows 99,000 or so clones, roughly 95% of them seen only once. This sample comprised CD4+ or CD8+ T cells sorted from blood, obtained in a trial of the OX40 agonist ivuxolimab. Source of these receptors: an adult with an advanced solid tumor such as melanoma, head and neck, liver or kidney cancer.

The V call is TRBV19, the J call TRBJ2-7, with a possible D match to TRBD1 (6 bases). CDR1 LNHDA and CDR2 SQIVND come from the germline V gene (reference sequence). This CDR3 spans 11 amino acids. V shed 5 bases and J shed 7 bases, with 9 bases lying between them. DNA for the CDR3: TGTGCCAGTAGTCCAGGGGAGGAGCAGTACTTC. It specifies CASSPGEEQYF.

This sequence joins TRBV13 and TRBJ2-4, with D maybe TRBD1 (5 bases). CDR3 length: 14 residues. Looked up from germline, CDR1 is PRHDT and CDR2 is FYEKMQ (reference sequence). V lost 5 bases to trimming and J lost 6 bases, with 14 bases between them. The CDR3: CASSQRGRGNIQYF. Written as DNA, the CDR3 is TGTGCCAGCAGCCAAAGGGGAAGGGGAAACATTCAGTACTTC.

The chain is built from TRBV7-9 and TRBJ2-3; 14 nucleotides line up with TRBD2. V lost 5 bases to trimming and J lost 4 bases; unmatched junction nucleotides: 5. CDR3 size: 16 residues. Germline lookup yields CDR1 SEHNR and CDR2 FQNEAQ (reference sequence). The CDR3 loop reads CASSGGLAGGPDTQYF. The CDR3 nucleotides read TGTGCCAGCAGCGGCGGACTAGCGGGGGGTCCAGATACGCAGTATTTT.

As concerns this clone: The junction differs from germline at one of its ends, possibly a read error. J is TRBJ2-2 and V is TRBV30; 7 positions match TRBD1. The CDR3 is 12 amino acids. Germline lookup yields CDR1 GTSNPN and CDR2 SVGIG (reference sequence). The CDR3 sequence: CAWTGGSGELLF. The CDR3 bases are TGTGCCTGGACAGGGGGATCCGGGGAGCTGCTTTTT.

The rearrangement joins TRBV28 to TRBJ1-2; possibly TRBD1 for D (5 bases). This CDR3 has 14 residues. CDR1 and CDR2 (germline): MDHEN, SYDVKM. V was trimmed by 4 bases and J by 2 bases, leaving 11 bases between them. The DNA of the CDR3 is TGTGCCAGCAGTTCCCCGGACAACAACTATGGCTACACCTTC. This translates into CASSSPDNNYGYTF.

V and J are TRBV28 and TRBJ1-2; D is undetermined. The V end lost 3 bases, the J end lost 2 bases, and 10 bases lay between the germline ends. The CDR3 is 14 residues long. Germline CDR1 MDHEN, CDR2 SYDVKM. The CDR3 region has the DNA TGTGCCAGCAGTTTGGTCGATCCGAACTATGGCTACACCTTC. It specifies CASSLVDPNYGYTF.

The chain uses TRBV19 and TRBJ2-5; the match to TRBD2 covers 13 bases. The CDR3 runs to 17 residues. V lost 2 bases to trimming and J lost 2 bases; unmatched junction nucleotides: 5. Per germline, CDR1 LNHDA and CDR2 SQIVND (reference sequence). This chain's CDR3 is CASSITSGGARQETQYF. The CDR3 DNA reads TGTGCCAGTAGTATAACTAGCGGGGGGGCCCGACAAGAGACCCAGTACTTC.

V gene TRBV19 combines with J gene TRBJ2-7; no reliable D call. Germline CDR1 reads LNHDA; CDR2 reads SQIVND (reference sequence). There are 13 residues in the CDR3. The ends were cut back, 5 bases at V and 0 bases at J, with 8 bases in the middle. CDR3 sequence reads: CASSSRDSYEQYF. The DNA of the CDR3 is TGTGCCAGTAGTTCCCGTGACTCCTACGAGCAGTACTTC.

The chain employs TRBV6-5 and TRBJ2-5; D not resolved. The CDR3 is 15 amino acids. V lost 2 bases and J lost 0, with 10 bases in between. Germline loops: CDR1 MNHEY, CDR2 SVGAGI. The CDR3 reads CASSYGYGHQETQYF. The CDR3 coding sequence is TGTGCCAGCAGTTACGGGTACGGCCACCAAGAGACCCAGTACTTC.

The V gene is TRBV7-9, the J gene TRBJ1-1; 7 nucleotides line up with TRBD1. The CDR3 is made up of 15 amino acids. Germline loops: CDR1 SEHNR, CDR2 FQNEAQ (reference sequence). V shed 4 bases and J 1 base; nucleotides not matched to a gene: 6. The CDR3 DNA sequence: TGTGCCAGCAGCTCCCCGGGACAGAGGAACACTGAAGCTTTCTTT. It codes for CASSSPGQRNTEAFF.

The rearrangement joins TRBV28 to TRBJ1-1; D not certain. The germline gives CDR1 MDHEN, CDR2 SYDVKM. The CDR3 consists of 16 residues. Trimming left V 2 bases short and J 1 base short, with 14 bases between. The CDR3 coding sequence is TGTGCCAGCAGTTTACCCCCAGCCAATTCGAACACTGAAGCTTTCTTT. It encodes CASSLPPANSNTEAFF.

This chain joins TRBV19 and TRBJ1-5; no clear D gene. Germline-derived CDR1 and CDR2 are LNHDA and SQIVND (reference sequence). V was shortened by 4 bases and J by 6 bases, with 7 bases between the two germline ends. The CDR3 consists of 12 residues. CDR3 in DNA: TGTGCCAGTAGTACGGGAAGTCAGCCCCAGCATTTT. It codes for CASSTGSQPQHF.

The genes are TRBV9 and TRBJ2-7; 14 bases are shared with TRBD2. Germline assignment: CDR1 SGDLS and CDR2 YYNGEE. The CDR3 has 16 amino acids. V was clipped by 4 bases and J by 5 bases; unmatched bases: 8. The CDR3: CASSISGTSGSDEQYF. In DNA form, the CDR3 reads TGTGCCAGCAGCATTTCCGGGACTAGCGGGAGTGACGAGCAGTACTTC. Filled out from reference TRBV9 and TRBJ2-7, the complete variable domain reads DSGVTQTPKHLITATGQRVTLRCSPRSGDLSVYWYQQSLDQGLQFLIQYYNGEERAKGNILERFSAQQFPDLHSELNLSSLELGDSALYFCASSISGTSGSDEQYFGPGTRLTVT.

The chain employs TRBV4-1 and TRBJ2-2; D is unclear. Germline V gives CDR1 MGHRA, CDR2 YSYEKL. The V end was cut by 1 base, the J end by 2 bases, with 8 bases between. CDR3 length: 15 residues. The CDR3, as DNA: TGCGCCAGCAGCCAAGGGGTGGAAAACACCGGGGAGCTGTTTTTT. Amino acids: CASSQGVENTGELFF.